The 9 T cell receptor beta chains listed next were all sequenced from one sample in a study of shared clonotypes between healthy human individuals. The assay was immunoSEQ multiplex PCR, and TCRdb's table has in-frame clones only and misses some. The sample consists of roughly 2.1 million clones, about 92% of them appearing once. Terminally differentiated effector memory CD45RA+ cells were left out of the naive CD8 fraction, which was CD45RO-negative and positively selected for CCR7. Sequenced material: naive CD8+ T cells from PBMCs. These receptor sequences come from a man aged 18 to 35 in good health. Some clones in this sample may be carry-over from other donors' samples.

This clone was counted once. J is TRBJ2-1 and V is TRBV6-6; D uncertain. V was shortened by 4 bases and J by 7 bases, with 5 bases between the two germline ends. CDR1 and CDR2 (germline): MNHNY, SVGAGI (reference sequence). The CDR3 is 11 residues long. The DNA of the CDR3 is TGTGCCAGCAGTTCCTGGAATGAGCAGTTCTTC. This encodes CASSSWNEQFF.

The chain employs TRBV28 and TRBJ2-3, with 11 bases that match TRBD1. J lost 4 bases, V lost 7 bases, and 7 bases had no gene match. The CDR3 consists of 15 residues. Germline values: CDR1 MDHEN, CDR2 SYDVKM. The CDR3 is CASTLDRGPPDTQYF. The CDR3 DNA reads TGTGCCAGCACCCTGGACAGGGGGCCCCCAGATACGCAGTATTTT.

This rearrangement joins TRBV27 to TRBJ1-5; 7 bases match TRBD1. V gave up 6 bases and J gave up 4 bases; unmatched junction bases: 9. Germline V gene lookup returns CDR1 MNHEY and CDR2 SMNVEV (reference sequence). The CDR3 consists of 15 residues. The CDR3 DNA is TGTGCCAGCAGACTAGGGACAGACGATAATCAGCCCCAGCATTTT. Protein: CASRLGTDDNQPQHF.

The CDR3 is CASSGGGYTEAFF. The CDR3 region has the DNA TGTGCCAGCAGTGGGGGGGGGTACACTGAAGCTTTCTTT. The chain recombines TRBV25-1 with TRBJ1-1; a possible D gene is TRBD1 (5 bases). This CDR3 region has 13 residues. V was trimmed by 4 bases and J by 3 bases, leaving 9 bases between them. Germline V gene sequence: CDR1 MGHDK, CDR2 SYGVNS.

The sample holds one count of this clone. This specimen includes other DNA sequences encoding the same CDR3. The chain's CDR3 is CASSLSPGGGYTF. The CDR3 coding sequence is TGTGCCAGCAGTTTATCTCCAGGGGGTGGCTACACCTTC. The genes are TRBV27 and TRBJ1-2; 7 nucleotides align to TRBD1. This CDR3 has 13 amino acids. Germline V gene sequence: CDR1 MNHEY, CDR2 SMNVEV (reference sequence). V lost 0 bases, J lost 7 bases, and 2 bases stayed unmatched.

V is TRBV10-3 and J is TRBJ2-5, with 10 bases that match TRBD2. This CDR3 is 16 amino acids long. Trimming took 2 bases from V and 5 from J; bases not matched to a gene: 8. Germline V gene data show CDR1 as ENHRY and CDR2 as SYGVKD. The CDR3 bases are TGTGCCATCAGTGAGAGCGGGAGGGCCGGCGATGAGACCCAGTACTTC. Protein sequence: CAISESGRAGDETQYF.

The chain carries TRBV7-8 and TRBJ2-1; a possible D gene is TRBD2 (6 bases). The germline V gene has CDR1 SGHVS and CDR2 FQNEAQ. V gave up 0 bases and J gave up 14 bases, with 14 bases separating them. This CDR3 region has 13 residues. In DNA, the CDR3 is TGTGCCAGCAGCTTAGCGGGGACGGGCGGGAAGTTCTTC. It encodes CASSLAGTGGKFF.

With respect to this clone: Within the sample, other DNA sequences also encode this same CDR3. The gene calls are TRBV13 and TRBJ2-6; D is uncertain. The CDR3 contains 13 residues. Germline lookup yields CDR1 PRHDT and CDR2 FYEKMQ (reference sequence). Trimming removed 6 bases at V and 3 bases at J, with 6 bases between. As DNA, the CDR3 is TGTGCCAGCAGTCTAGGTGGGGCCAACGTCCTGACTTTC. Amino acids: CASSLGGANVLTF.

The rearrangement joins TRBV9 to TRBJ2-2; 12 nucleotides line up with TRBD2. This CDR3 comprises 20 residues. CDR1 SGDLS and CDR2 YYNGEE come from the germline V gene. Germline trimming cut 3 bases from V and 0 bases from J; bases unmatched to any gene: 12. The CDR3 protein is CASSGPGTSGPIANTGELFF. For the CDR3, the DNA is TGTGCCAGCAGCGGTCCCGGGACTAGCGGGCCCATCGCGAACACCGGGGAGCTGTTTTTT.